The source of this T cell receptor (beta chain) is a study of control samples from healthy donors and cancer patients. Libraries were prepared by immunoSEQ multiplex PCR; TCRdb keeps only in-frame clonotypes and omits some of them. Among under 85,000 clones, about 95% were seen once, and the ten largest hold 6.2%. The sample consisted of blood. The source is a woman between 40 and 55 years old in good health.

CDR3 region: CASSYLGGNQPQHF. CDR3 coding DNA: TGTGCCAGCAGTTACTTAGGGGGCAATCAGCCCCAGCATTTT. The chain has TRBV6-5 and TRBJ1-5; D is possibly TRBD1 (5 bases). Germline values: CDR1 MNHEY, CDR2 SVGAGI. Trimming took 1 base from V and 2 from J, leaving 6 bases between them. The CDR3 has 14 residues.